This T cell receptor (beta chain) was obtained from a study of cytotoxic CD8 clonotypes in ibrutinib-treated CLL. Across the whole study: With a range of 6 to 36, the median treatment time before response samples were taken was about twelve months. Overall study results and limits: Rising at ibrutinib response, clonality subsequently fell back toward baseline at progression.

Frozen-stored PBMCs produced approximately 2 micrograms of genomic DNA for TCR beta libraries. Concerning this clone itself: Its target is unknown.

Germline V gene data show CDR1 as MNHEY and CDR2 as SMNVEV (reference sequence). With 8 bases removed from V and 10 bases from J, the gap between germline ends came to 20 bases. The CDR3 length is 14 residues. Target depth was 1 in 200,000 to 1 in 1 million T cells, about 10x per clonotype. The table came from immunoSEQ multiplex PCR; TCRdb's copy has only in-frame clones and leaves some out. The repertoire consists of 120,000 to 150,000 clones, with 77% occurring once and the leading ten covering 28%. The source is a human donor with chronic lymphocytic leukemia. Source: PBMCs, taken after 12 months of ibrutinib treatment. V is TRBV27 and J is TRBJ1-4; D unclear. The CDR3 is CASADGVSSGKLFF. The CDR3 DNA follows: TGTGCCAGCGCCGACGGAGTCTCGTCGGGAAAACTGTTTTTT.